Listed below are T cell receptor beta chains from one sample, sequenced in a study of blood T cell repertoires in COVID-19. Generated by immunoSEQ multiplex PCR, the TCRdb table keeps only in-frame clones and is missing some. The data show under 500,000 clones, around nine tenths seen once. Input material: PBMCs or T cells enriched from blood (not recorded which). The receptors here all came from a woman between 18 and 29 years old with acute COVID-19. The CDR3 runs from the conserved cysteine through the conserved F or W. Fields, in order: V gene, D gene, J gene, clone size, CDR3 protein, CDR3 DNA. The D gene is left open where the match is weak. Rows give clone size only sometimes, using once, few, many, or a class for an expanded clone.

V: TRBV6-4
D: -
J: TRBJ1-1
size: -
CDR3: CASRGQLNTEAFF
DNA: TGTGCCAGCAGAGGACAGTTGAACACTGAAGCTTTCTTT

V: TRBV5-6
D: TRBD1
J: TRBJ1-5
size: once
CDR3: CASSLFGGQGTHQPQHF
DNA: TGTGCCAGCAGCTTATTTGGGGGACAGGGAACCCATCAGCCCCAGCATTTT

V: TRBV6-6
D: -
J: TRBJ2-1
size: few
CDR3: CASSLRPAAVSSYNEQFF
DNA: TGTGCCAGCAGTCTCCGGCCCGCAGCGGTGAGCTCCTACAATGAGCAGTTCTTC

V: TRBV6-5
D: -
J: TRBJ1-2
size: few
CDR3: CASSYTGFYGYTF
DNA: TGTGCCAGCAGTTACACAGGCTTCTATGGCTACACCTTC

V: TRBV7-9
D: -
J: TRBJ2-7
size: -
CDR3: CASSPLRGQTSSYEQYF
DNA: TGTGCCAGCAGTCCTCTTAGGGGTCAGACCAGCTCCTACGAGCAGTACTTC

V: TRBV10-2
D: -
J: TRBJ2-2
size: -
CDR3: CASSAQATNTGELFF
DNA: TGCGCCAGCAGTGCCCAGGCTACCAACACCGGGGAGCTGTTTTTT

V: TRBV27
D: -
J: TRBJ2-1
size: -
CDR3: CASSFGGRQYNEQFF
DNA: TGTGCCAGCAGTTTTGGGGGGAGACAATACAATGAGCAGTTCTTC

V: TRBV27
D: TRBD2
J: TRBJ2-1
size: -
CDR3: CASSLYSGPIPNEQFF
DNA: TGTGCCAGCAGTTTATATAGCGGGCCCATACCCAATGAGCAGTTCTTC

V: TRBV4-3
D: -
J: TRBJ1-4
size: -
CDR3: CASSQDRGGPEKLFF
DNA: TGCGCCAGCAGCCAAGATCGGGGAGGGCCCGAAAAACTGTTTTTT

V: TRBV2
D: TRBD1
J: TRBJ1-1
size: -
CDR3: CASSTRQGVNTEAFF
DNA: TGTGCCAGCAGTACTCGACAGGGGGTGAACACTGAAGCTTTCTTT

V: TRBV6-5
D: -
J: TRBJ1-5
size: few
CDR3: CASPRQAQHF
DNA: TGTGCCAGCCCCCGGCAGGCCCAGCATTTT

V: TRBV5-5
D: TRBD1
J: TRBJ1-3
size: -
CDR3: CASSYRDRASGNTIYF
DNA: TGTGCCAGCAGCTACCGGGACAGGGCCTCCGGAAACACCATATATTTT

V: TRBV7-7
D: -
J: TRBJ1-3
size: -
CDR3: CASSLVYRVLFSGNTIYF
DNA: TGTGCTAGCAGCTTAGTATACAGGGTCCTCTTCTCTGGAAACACCATATATTTT

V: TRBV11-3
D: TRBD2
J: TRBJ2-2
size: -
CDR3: CASSFIAGGRTGELFF
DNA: TGTGCCAGCAGCTTTATAGCGGGGGGTCGGACCGGGGAGCTGTTTTTT

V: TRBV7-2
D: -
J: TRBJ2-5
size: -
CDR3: CASSSDSPVETQYF
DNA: TGTGCCAGCAGCTCCGACTCACCCGTAGAGACCCAGTACTTC

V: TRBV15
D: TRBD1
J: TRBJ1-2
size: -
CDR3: CATSRGTGGNYGYTF
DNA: TGTGCCACCAGCAGGGGGACAGGGGGTAACTATGGCTACACCTTC

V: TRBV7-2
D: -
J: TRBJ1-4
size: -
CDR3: CASSLVTDQNEKLFF
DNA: TGTGCCAGCAGCTTAGTGACAGACCAGAATGAAAAACTGTTTTTT

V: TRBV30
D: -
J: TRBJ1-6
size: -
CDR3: CAWSEAVSYNSPLHF
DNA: TGTGCCTGGAGTGAGGCGGTCTCCTATAATTCACCCCTCCACTTT

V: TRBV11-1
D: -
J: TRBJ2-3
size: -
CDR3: CASSLLQRSTDTQYF
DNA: TGTGCCAGCAGCTTGCTCCAGAGGTCCACAGATACGCAGTATTTT

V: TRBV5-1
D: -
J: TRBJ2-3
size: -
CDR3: CASSLGGVMMDTQYF
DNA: TGCGCCAGCAGCTTGGGCGGTGTCATGATGGATACGCAGTATTTT

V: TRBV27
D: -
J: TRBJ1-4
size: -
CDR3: CASSFRRNEKLFF
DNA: TGTGCCAGCAGTTTCCGGCGGAATGAAAAACTGTTTTTT

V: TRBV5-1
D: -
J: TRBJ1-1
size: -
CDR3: CASSLLSGRNTEAFF
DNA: TGCGCCAGCAGCTTGTTATCTGGCAGAAACACTGAAGCTTTCTTT

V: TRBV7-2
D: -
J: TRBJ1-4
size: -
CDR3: CASSLGRGLEKLFF
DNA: TGTGCCAGCAGCTTAGGGCGGGGGTTGGAAAAACTGTTTTTT

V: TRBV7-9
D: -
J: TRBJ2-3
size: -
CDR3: CASSSPDTQYF
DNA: TGTGCCAGCAGTTCTCCAGATACGCAGTATTTT

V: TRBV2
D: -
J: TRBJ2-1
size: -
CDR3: CASSEGRSNEQFF
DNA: TGTGCCAGCAGTGAAGGCAGATCCAATGAGCAGTTCTTC

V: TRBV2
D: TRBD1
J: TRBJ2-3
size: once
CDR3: CASSGQGQQTDTQYF
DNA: TGTGCCAGCAGTGGACAGGGCCAACAAACAGATACGCAGTATTTT

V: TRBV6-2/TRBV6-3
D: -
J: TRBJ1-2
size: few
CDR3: CASSTTDYGYTF
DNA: TGTGCCAGCAGCACGACAGACTATGGCTACACCTTC

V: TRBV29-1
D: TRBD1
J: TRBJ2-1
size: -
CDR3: CSVNKSFRDRGSNEQFF
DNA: TGCAGCGTTAACAAGAGTTTCCGGGACAGGGGGTCAAATGAGCAGTTCTTC

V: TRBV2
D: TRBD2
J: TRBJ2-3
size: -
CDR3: CASSGGLAGPSW
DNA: TGTGCCAGCAGTGGTGGACTAGCGGGTCCAAGCTGG

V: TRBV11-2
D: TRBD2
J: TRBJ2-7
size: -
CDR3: CASSSSFRRRGEREQYF
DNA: TGTGCCAGCAGCTCGTCTTTTAGGAGACGGGGGGAGCGGGAGCAGTACTTC

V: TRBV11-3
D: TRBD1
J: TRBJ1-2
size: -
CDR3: CASSGGQGQIYGYTF
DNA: TGTGCCAGCAGCGGAGGACAGGGGCAGATCTATGGCTACACCTTC

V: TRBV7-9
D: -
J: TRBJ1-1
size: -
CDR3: CASSFTGDTEAFF
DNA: TGTGCCAGCAGCTTTACAGGAGACACTGAAGCTTTCTTT

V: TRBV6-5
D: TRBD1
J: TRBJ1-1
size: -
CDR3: CASSYPRTGGTEAFF
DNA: TGTGCCAGCAGTTACCCCCGGACAGGGGGCACTGAAGCTTTCTTT

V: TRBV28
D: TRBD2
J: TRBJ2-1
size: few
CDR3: CASSRTSGTLNEQFF
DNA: TGTGCCAGCAGCAGGACTAGCGGGACTCTCAATGAGCAGTTCTTC

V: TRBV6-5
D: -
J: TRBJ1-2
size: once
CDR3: CASSLEGGTNYGYTF
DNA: TGTGCCAGCAGCCTCGAGGGGGGGACAAACTATGGCTACACCTTC

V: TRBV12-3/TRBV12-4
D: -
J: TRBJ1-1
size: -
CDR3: CASSWQNTEAFF
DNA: TGTGCCAGCAGTTGGCAGAACACTGAAGCTTTCTTT

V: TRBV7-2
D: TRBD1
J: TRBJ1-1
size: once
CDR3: CASRYDREVGAFF
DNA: TGTGCCAGCAGGTACGACAGGGAAGTTGGGGCTTTCTTT

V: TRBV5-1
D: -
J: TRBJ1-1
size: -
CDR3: CASSPQRMNTEAFF
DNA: TGCGCCAGCAGCCCCCAGCGCATGAACACTGAAGCTTTCTTT

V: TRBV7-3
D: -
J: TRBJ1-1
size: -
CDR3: CASSPLQVLNTEAFF
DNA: TGTGCCAGCAGCCCGTTACAGGTACTGAACACTGAAGCTTTCTTT

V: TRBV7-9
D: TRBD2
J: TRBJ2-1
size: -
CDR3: CASSTGLAGKGNEQFF
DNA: TGTGCCAGCAGCACCGGACTAGCGGGGAAAGGAAATGAGCAGTTCTTC

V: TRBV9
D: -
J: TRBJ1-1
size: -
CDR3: CASSAGSRDTEAFF
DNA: TGTGCCAGCAGCGCTGGGTCCAGGGACACTGAAGCTTTCTTT

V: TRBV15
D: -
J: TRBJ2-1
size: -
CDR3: CATSRDGGGNEQFF
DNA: TGTGCCACCAGCAGAGACGGGGGAGGAAATGAGCAGTTCTTC

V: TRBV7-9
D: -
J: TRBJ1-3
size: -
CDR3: CASSLDASDSGNTIYF
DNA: TGTGCCAGCAGCTTAGATGCGTCCGACTCTGGAAACACCATATATTTT

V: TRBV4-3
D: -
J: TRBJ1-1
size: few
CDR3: CASSQERRGTEAFF
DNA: TGCGCCAGCAGCCAAGAAAGAAGGGGCACTGAAGCTTTCTTT

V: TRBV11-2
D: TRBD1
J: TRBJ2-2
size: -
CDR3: CASSSGTGSTGELFF
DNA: TGTGCCAGCAGCTCAGGGACAGGGAGCACCGGGGAGCTGTTTTTT

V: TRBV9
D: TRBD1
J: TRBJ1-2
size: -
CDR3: CASSGTAGGGYTF
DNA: TGTGCCAGCAGCGGGACGGCAGGGGGCGGCTACACCTTC

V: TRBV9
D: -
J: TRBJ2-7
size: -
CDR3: CASSVSLAAYEQYF
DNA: TGTGCCAGCAGCGTAAGCCTAGCCGCATACGAGCAGTACTTC

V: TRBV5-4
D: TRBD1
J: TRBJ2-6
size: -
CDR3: CASSLDRGPPGANVLTF
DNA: TGTGCCAGCAGCTTGGACAGGGGGCCCCCTGGGGCCAACGTCCTGACTTTC

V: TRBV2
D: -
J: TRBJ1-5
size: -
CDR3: CASSEDRNQPQHF
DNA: TGTGCCAGCAGTGAGGACAGAAATCAGCCCCAGCATTTT

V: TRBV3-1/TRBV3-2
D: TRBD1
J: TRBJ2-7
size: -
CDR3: CASSQPDRGAYEQYF
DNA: TGTGCCAGCAGCCAACCGGACAGGGGGGCCTACGAGCAGTACTTC

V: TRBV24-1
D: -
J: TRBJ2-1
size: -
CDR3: CATGNNNEQFF
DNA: TGTGCCACCGGCAATAACAATGAGCAGTTCTTC

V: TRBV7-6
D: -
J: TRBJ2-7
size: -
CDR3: CASSLVYSSVAYEQYF
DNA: TGTGCCAGCAGCTTAGTATACTCGTCCGTGGCCTACGAGCAGTACTTC

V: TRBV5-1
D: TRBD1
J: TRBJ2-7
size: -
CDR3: CASSLLGTGGSGEQYF
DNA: TGCGCCAGCAGCTTGTTAGGGACAGGGGGATCTGGCGAGCAGTACTTC

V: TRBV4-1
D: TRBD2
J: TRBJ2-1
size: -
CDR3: CASRSPGTRNYNEQFF
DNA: TGCGCCAGCAGATCCCCCGGGACTAGAAACTACAATGAGCAGTTCTTC

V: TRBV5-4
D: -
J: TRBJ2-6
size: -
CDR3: CAGAEEAAGANVLTF
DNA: TGTGCCGGCGCTGAGGAGGCAGCTGGGGCCAACGTCCTGACTTTC

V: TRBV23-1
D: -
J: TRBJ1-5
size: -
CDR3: CASSQDIIGCQPQHF
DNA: TGCGCCAGCAGTCAGGACATCATCGGGTGTCAGCCCCAGCATTTT

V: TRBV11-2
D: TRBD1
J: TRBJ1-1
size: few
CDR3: CASSFTGANTEAFF
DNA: TGTGCCAGCAGTTTTACAGGGGCGAACACTGAAGCTTTCTTT

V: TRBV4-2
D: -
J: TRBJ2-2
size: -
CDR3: CASSPRTATGELFF
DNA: TGTGCCAGCAGCCCAAGGACAGCCACCGGGGAGCTGTTTTTT

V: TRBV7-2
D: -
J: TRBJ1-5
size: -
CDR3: CASSLGRGQPQHF
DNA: TGTGCCAGCAGCTTAGGGCGGGGTCAGCCCCAGCATTTT

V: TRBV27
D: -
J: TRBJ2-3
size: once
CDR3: CASSSTHTQYF
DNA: TGTGCCAGCAGTTCCACTCATACGCAGTATTTT